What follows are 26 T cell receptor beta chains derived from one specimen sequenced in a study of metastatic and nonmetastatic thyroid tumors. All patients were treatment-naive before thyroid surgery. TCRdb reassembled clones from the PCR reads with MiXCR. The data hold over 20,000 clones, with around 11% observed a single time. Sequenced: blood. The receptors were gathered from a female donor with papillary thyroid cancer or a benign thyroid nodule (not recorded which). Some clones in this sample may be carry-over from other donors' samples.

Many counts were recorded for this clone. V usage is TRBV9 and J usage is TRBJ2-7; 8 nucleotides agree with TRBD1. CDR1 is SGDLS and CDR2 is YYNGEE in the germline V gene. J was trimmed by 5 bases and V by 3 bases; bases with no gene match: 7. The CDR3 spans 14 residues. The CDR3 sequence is CASSATGVPDEQYF. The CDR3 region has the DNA TGTGCCAGCAGCGCGACAGGGGTACCTGACGAGCAGTACTTC.

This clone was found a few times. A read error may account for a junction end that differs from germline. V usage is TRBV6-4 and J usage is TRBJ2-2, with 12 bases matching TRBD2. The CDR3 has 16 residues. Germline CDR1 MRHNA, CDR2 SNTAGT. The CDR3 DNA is TGTGCCAGCAGTCGTCTAGCGGGAGGGAACACCTGGGAGCTGTTTTTT. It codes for CASSRLAGGNTWELFF.

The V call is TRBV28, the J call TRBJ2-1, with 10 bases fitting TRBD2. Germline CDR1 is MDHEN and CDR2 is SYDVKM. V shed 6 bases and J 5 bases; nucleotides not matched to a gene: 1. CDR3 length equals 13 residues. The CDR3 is CASRLAGDNEQFF. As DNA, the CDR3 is TGTGCCAGCAGGCTAGCGGGAGACAATGAGCAGTTCTTC.

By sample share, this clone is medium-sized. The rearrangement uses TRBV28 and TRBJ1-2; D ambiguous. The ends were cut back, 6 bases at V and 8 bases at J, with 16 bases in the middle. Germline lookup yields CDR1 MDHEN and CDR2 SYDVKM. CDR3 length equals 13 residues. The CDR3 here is CASSFRGKGGYTF. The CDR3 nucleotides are TGTGCCAGCAGCTTCCGGGGAAAAGGCGGCTACACCTTC.

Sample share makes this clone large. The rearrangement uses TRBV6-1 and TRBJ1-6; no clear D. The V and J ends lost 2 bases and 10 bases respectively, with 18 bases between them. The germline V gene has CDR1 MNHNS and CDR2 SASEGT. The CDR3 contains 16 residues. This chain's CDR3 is CASSELVAAGSSPLHF. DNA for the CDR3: TGTGCCAGCAGTGAACTGGTGGCAGCGGGTAGCTCACCCCTCCACTTT.

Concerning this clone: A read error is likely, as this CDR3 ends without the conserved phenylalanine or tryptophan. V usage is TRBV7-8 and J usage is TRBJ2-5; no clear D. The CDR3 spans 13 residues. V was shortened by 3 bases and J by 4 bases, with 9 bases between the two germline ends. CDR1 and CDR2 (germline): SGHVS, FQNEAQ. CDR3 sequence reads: CASSLSNLETQYL. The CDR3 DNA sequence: TGTGCCAGCAGCTTGAGTAATCTAGAGACCCAGTACCTC.

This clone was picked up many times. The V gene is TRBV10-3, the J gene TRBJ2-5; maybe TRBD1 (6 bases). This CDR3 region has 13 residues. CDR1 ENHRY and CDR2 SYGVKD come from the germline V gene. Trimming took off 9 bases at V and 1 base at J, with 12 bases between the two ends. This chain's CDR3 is CAMQGSRQETQYF. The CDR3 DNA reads TGTGCCATGCAGGGGTCACGCCAAGAGACCCAGTACTTC.

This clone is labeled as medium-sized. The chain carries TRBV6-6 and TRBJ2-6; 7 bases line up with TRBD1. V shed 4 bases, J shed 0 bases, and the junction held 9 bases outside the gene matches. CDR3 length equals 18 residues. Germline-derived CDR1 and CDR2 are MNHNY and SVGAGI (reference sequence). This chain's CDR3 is CASSSTGTVSSGANVLTF. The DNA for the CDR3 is TGTGCCAGCAGTTCCACAGGGACAGTGAGCTCTGGGGCCAACGTCCTGACTTTC.

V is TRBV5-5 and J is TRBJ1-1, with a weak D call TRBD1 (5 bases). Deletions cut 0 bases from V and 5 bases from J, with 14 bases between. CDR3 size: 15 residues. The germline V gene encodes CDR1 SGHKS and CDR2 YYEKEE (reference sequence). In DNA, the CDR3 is TGTGCCAGCAGCTTGGAAGGGGCCAGGCAGACTGAAGCTTTCTTT. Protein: CASSLEGARQTEAFF.

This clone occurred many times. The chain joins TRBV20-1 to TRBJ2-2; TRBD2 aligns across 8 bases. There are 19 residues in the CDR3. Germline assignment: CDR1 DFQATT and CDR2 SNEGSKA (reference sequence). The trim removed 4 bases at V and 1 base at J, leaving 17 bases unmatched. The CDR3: CSATFAFSWAGGNTGELFF. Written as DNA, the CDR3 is TGCAGTGCTACCTTCGCTTTCTCGTGGGCGGGAGGGAACACCGGGGAGCTGTTTTTT.

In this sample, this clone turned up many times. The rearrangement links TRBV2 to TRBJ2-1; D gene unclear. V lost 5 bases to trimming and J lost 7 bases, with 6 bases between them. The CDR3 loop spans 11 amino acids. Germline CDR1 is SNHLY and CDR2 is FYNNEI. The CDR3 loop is CASSRENEQFF. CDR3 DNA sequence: TGTGCCAGCAGTCGCGAGAATGAGCAGTTCTTC.

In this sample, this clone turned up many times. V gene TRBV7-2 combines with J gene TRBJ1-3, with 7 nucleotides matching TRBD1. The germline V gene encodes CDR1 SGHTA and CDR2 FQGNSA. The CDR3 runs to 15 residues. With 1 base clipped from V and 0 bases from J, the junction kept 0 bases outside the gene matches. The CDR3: CASSLDRGSGNTIYF. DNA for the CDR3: TGTGCCAGCAGCTTAGACAGGGGCTCTGGAAACACCATATATTTT.

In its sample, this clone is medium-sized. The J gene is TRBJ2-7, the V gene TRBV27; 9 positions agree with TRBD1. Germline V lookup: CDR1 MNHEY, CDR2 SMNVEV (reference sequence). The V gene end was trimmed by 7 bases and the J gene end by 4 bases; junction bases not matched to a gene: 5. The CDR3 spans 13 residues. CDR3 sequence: CASTTGGAYEQYF. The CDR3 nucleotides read TGTGCCAGCACAACAGGGGGCGCGTACGAGCAGTACTTC.

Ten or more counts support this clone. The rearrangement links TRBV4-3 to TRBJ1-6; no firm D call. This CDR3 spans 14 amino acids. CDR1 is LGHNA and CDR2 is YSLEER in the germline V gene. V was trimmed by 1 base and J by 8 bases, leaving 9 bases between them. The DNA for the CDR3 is TGCGCCAGCAGCCAAGCTCTCGCGTATTCACCCCTCCACTTT. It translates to CASSQALAYSPLHF.

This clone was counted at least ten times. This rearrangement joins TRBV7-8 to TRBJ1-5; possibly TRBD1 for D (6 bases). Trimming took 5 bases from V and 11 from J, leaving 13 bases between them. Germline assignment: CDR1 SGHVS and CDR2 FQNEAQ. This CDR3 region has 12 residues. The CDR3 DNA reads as TGTGCCAGCAGCCAGGCTCAGGGGACCCAGCATTTT. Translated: CASSQAQGTQHF.

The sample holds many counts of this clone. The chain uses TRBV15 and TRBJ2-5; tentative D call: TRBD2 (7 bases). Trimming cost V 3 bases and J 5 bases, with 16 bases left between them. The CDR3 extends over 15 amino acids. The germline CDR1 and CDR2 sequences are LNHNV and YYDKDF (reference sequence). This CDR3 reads CATSRDPGGLETQYF. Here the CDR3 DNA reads TGTGCCACCAGCAGGGATCCCGGGGGGCTGGAGACCCAGTACTTC.

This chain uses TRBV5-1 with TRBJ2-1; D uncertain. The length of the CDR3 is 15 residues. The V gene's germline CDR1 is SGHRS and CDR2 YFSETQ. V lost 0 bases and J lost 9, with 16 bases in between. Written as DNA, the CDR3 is TGCGCCAGCAGCTTGGCGGCTACGTCAGAAGGTGAGCAGTTCTTC. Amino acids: CASSLAATSEGEQFF.

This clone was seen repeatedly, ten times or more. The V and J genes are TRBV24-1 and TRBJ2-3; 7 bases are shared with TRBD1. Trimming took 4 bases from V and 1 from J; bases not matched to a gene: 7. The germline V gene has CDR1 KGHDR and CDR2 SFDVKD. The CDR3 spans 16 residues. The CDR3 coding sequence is TGTGCCACCAGTGACAGACAGGGATGGGGCACAGATACGCAGTATTTT. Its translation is CATSDRQGWGTDTQYF.

The CDR3 DNA follows: TGTGCCAGCAGCCAACCCCCCGGGGCGGGGACTAGCGGGAGTGGTTGCGAGCAGTACTTC. This gives the protein CASSQPPGAGTSGSGCEQYF. The V gene is TRBV3-1, the J gene TRBJ2-7; the match to TRBD2 covers 14 bases. Germline V gene lookup returns CDR1 LGHDT and CDR2 YNNKEL (reference sequence). The V gene end was trimmed by 2 bases and the J gene end by 6 bases; junction bases not matched to a gene: 18. The CDR3 contains 20 residues.

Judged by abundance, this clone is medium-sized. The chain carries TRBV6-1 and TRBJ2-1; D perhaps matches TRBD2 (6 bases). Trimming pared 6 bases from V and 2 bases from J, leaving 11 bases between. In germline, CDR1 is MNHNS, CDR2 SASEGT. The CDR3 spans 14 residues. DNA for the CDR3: TGTGCCAGCAGAGGACTACCAACCTACAATGAGCAGTTCTTC. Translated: CASRGLPTYNEQFF.

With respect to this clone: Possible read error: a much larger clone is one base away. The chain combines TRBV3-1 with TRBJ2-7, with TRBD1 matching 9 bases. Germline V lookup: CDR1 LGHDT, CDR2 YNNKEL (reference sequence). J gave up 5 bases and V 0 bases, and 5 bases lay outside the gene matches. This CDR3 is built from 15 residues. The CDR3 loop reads CASSQDSQGADEQYF. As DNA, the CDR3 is TGTGCCAGCAGCCAAGACTCACAGGGGGCAGACGAGCAGTACTTC.

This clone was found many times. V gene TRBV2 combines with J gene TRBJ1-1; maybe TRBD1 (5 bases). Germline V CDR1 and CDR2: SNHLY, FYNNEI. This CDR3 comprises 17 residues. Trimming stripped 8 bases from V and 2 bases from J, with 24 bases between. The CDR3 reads CASGGDDPFYLNTEAFF. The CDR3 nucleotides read TGTGCCAGCGGGGGGGACGATCCTTTTTATTTAAACACTGAAGCTTTCTTT.

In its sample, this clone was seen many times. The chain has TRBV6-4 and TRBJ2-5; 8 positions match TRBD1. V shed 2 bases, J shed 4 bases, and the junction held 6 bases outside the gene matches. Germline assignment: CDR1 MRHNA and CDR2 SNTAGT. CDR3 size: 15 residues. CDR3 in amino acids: CASSDRQGARETQYF. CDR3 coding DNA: TGTGCCAGCAGTGACCGGCAGGGGGCGCGAGAGACCCAGTACTTC.

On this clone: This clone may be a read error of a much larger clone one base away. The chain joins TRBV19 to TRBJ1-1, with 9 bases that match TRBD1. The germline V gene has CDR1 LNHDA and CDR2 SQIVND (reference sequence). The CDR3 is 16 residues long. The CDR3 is CASSGTGRPRGTDAFF. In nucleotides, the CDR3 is TGTGCCAGTAGCGGGACAGGGCGACCCAGGGGGACTGACGCTTTCTTT.

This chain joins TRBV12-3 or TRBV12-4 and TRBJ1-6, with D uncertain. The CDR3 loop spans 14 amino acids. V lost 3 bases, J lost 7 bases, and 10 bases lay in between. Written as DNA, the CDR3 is TGTGCCAGCAGTTTGTTACAGAGAAATTCACCCCTCCACTTT. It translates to CASSLLQRNSPLHF.

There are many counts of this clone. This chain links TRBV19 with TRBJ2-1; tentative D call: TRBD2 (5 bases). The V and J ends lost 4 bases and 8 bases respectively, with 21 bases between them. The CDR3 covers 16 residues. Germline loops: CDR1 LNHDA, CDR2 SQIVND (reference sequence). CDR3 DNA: TGTGCCAGTAGTAAGGCGGCTAGCCAAGAAGCATATGAGCAGTTCTTC. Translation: CASSKAASQEAYEQFF. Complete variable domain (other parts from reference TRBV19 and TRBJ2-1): DGGITQSPKYLFRKEGQNVTLSCEQNLNHDAMYWYRQDPGQGLRLIYYSQIVNDFQKGDIAEGYSVSREKKESFPLTVTSAQKNPTAFYLCASSKAASQEAYEQFFGPGTRLTVL.